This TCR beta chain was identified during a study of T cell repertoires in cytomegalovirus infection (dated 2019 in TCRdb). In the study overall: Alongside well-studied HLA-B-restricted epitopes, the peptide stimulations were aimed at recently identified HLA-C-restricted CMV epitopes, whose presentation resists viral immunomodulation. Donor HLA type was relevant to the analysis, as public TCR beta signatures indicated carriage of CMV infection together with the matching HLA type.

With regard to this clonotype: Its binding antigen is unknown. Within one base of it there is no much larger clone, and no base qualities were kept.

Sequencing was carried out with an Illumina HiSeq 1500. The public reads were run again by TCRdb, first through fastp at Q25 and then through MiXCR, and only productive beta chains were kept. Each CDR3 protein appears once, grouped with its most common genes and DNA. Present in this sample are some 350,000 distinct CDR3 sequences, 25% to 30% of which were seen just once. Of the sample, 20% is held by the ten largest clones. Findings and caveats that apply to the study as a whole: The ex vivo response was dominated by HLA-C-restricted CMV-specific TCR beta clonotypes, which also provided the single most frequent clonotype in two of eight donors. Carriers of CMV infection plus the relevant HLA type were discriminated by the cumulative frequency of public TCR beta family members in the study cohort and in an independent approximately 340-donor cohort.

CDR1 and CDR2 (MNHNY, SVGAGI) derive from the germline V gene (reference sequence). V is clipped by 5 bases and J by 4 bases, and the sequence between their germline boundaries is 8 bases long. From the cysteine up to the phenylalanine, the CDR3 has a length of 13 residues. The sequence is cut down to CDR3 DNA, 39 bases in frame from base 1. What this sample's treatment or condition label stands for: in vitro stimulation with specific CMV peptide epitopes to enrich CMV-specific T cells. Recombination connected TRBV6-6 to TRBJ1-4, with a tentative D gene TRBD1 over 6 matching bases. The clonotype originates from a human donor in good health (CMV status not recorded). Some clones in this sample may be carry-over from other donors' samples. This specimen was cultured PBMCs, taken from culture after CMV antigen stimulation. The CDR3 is CASSVRGNEKLFF. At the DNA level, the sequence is TGTGCCAGCAGTGTCAGGGGTAATGAAAAACTGTTTTTT.